This TCR beta chain was obtained from a study of T-cell memory formation after mild COVID-19. TCR alpha and TCR beta cDNA libraries with sample barcodes and UMIs came from 5'RACE using constant-segment primers. From the 5' RACE reads, TCRdb called clonotypes with MiXCR, one entry per CDR3 protein. Of 300,000 to 400,000 distinct CDR3 sequences in the sample, around 27% were seen once. Sequenced sample: PBMCs or a T cell subset sorted from them (not recorded which). This TCR derives from an adult woman who had mild COVID-19 (a few samples of this study predate the infection). Cell type and time point are not known.

In nucleotides, the CDR3 is TGCGCCAGCCTTCTTGGGGAGAGCTCCTACAATGAGCAGTTCTTC. Amino acid sequence: CASLLGESSYNEQFF. The chain employs TRBV5-1 and TRBJ2-1, with a possible D match to TRBD2 (5 bases). Germline V lookup: CDR1 SGHRS, CDR2 YFSETQ. V was trimmed by 7 bases and J by 0 bases, leaving 14 bases between them. This CDR3 comprises 15 residues.